These 5 T cell receptor beta chains came from one sample sequenced in a study of T-cell reconstitution after alpha-beta-depleted transplantation in children. Unique molecular identifiers were incorporated into the prepared TCRbeta library. TCRdb reprocessed the PCR reads with MiXCR, giving one entry per CDR3 protein. The data show about 350,000 distinct CDR3 sequences, roughly 14% seen once. Sequencing was performed on PBMCs, taken from the stem cell graft. The receptor source for this set is a human donor who donated a stem cell graft to a child with Fanconi anemia.

V and J are TRBV6-1 and TRBJ2-5; 10 bases align to TRBD1. CDR1 and CDR2 from the germline V gene are MNHNS and SASEGT. Trimming at V came to 6 bases and at J to 6 bases, leaving 10 bases not matched to a gene. The CDR3 covers 15 residues. The CDR3 DNA follows: TGTGCCAGCAGCAAAAACTGGGGACAGGGGAAGACCCAGTACTTC. Protein sequence: CASSKNWGQGKTQYF.

This clonotype has at least ten counts. In DNA form, the CDR3 reads TGTGCCAGCAGCTTGGGGGAATCTGGCAACTATGGCTACACCTTC. It yields the protein CASSLGESGNYGYTF. The rearrangement links TRBV7-2 to TRBJ1-2; D perhaps matches TRBD1 (5 bases). Germline V gene sequence: CDR1 SGHTA, CDR2 FQGNSA. Trimming took 3 bases from V and 2 from J, leaving 13 bases between them. The CDR3 runs 15 residues.

This clonotype was observed a handful of times. This chain uses TRBV18 with TRBJ2-6, with D perhaps matching TRBD1 (5 bases). Trimming pared 3 bases from V and 2 bases from J, leaving 8 bases between. CDR1 and CDR2 from the germline V gene are KGHSH and LQKENI. CDR3 length equals 15 residues. The CDR3 reads CASSPREAGANVLTF. Here the CDR3 DNA reads TGTGCCAGCTCACCCAGGGAAGCTGGGGCCAACGTCCTGACTTTC. The entire variable domain, with the rest obtained from reference TRBV18 and TRBJ2-6, is as follows: NAGVMQNPRHLVRRRGQEARLRCSPMKGHSHVYWYRQLPEEGLKFMVYLQKENIIDESGMPKERFSAEFPKEGPSILRIQQVVRGDSAAYFCASSPREAGANVLTFGAGSRLTVL.

The chain combines TRBV7-9 with TRBJ1-4; D unresolved. The germline gives CDR1 SEHNR, CDR2 FQNEAQ (reference sequence). Trimming removed 5 bases from V and 7 bases from J, with 14 bases in between. The CDR3 is 14 residues long. In DNA form, the CDR3 reads TGTGCCAGCAGCCCTTCCGGGTATCTTGAAAAACTGTTTTTT. Amino acid sequence: CASSPSGYLEKLFF.

The chain recombines TRBV4-2 with TRBJ2-7; possible D gene TRBD1, 6 bases. The germline V gene has CDR1 LGHNA and CDR2 YNFKEQ. This CDR3 comprises 14 residues. V lost 0 bases and J 6 bases, leaving 12 bases between the germline ends. The CDR3 reads CASSQERDRREQYF. The CDR3 nucleotides read TGTGCCAGCAGCCAAGAGCGAGACAGGCGCGAGCAGTACTTC.